The T cell receptor beta chain described here comes from a study of spatial heterogeneity in lung cancer. Background on the study: There were consistently more beta-chain sequences detected than alpha-chain sequences.

This clonotype was found a few times. Time point specified: sample taken at primary tumor resection. The donors were 72 patients with non-small cell lung cancer that was early-stage and untreated. No cells were sorted before sequencing. The whole RNA sequenced was extracted from tumor, nontumor lung or frozen PBMC. V lost 5 bases, J lost 1 base, and 12 bases lay in between. The CDR3 runs 15 residues. Germline CDR1 and CDR2: LNHDA and SQIVND (reference sequence). TCRdb processed the 5' RACE reads anew with MiXCR; each CDR3 protein has one entry. The sample lists 75,000 or so distinct CDR3 sequences; around 7.8% were seen once.

V usage is TRBV19 and J usage is TRBJ2-1, with D hard to call. The sequencing used PBMCs, collected at surgery. The source is a male donor with early-stage non-small cell lung cancer. CDR3 residues: CASSSSSGSYNEQFF. The CDR3 DNA follows: TGTGCCAGTAGTTCCTCTTCGGGTTCCTACAATGAGCAGTTCTTC.